The present T cell receptor (beta chain) was sequenced within a study of blood T cell repertoires in COVID-19. The overall study: Samples representing acute and convalescent COVID-19 were sourced from the United States, Italy and Spain. The analysed material was cDNA or gDNA that came from T cells, B-cell-depleted T cells, or PBMCs.

The germline gives CDR1 SGHRS, CDR2 YFSETQ. The CDR3 spans 12 residues. With 4 bases removed from V and 1 base from J, the gap between germline ends came to 4 bases. In the authors' methods: Reference gene primer amplification gave nucleated cell count estimates. Libraries were prepared by immunoSEQ multiplex PCR; TCRdb keeps only in-frame clonotypes and omits some of them. V, J and clone size were drawn from that table, and D and trimming were deduced from the DNA. The sample includes under 250,000 clones, about 85% of them seen just once. This sequence originates from a man between 18 and 35 years old with active or convalescent COVID-19. The J gene is TRBJ2-3, the V gene TRBV5-1; D is ambiguous. The sample taken for sequencing was peripheral blood. The CDR3 loop is CASSPGTDTQYF. The CDR3 DNA is TGCGCCAGCAGCCCGGGCACAGATACGCAGTATTTT.